Listed here is a single T cell receptor beta chain. This clone has only a few counts. Its antigen is unknown. No much larger clonotype is one base removed from it; base qualities were not supplied. The V end gives up 5 bases and the J end 2 bases, leaving 13 bases in the junction not matched to a gene. Reading the germline V gene (reference sequence) gives CDR1 SEHNR and CDR2 FQNEAQ. The CDR3, cysteine through phenylalanine, is 17 amino acids long. Only the CDR3 DNA stays, 51 bases, in frame from base 1. Libraries came from the immunoSEQ multiplex PCR assay. RNA was extracted from all samples and reverse transcribed into cDNA, which served as template for TCR sequencing. SuperScript III was used for first-strand cDNA synthesis, primed with a 2:1 mix of oligo-dT and random hexamers. A synthetic immune receptor repertoire was used to measure amplification bias, and any remaining bias was corrected computationally. As for the original processing: Raw reads were preprocessed to remove errors, and CDR3 was defined by IMGT conventions from the conserved cysteine to phenylalanine. Clonality was computed as 1 minus the Shannon entropy, with the entropy normalized by log2 of the number of productive unique TCRs. CD4 or CD8 identity of scalp clones was inferred by cross-referencing scalp TCRbeta sequences with sorted blood CD4 and CD8 repertoires. Drawn from immuneACCESS, this table holds only the in-frame rearrangements with V and J called that TCRdb kept. Clones are partly lost; checked studies trace under half to an unresolved V gene and leave the rest unexplained. D and trimming come from the DNA, and the V and J calls and clone size come from that table. The sample table lists about 130,000 clones, roughly 58% of them with a count of one. The ten largest clones add up to 4.5% of the sample.

The source of the sample is a study of CD8+ T cells in alopecia areata listed by TCRdb under 2018. Regarding the complete study: The treated patients, all with moderate-to-severe alopecia areata, were enrolled in an open-label pilot trial of oral tofacitinib given at 5 to 10 mg twice daily. To study T cell clonal expansion in alopecia areata, the researchers applied high-throughput TCRbeta sequencing to both the C3H/HeJ mouse model and human patients. Biopsies were taken from tofacitinib-treated patients at baseline and again at 4 and 24 weeks into treatment, and several of those patients also had a later scalp biopsy. immunoSEQ multiplex PCR using 35 Vbeta forward primers and 13 Jbeta reverse primers was used to amplify TCRbeta CDR3 regions. Scalp tissue and sorted CD4+ and CD8+ peripheral blood T cells from patchy and totalis/universalis alopecia areata patients and from healthy controls were covered by human TCRbeta sequencing. The RNA source kit depended on sample type: the PAXgene miRNA kit for fixed scalp, the miRNeasy kit for PBMCs, and the RNeasy kit for mouse skin. Clonality in the scalp was compared among normal scalp (n=4), patchy alopecia areata scalp (n=8), and alopecia totalis/universalis scalp (n=8). Patients received tofacitinib for 6 to 18 months and were then followed off drug for 6 months to check for delayed response and recurrence. On the study overall, not on this receptor specifically: Resident alphabeta T cells in normal human skin are also sequenced, complicating scalp TCR repertoire analysis, unlike mouse skin dominated by gammadelta T cells. Compared with mice, TCR sequences shared between patients were less clear, possibly partly because of HLA diversity across the patient population. Higher clonality and more expanded CD8+ clones were observed in lesional scalp than in normal scalp, particularly in alopecia totalis/universalis, a finding suggestive of antigenic drive.

The time point label of this sample denotes: baseline before oral tofacitinib. From alopecia areata patients, peripheral blood was collected along with lesional scalp punch biopsies. PBMCs were separated by density centrifugation and stained for CD3, CD4 and CD8, after which CD4+ and CD8+ T cells were sorted on a FACSAria. This TCR was sampled from a human donor with alopecia areata. The chain couples TRBV7-9 to TRBJ2-3; TRBD2 lines up with 7 middle nucleotides. The sequenced sample was CD4+ T cells sorted from blood, obtained at week 0. The nucleotide sequence is given as TGTGCCAGCAGCCCGATCGGACTAGTTAGGACCACAGATACGCAGTATTTT. This yields the protein CASSPIGLVRTTDTQYF.